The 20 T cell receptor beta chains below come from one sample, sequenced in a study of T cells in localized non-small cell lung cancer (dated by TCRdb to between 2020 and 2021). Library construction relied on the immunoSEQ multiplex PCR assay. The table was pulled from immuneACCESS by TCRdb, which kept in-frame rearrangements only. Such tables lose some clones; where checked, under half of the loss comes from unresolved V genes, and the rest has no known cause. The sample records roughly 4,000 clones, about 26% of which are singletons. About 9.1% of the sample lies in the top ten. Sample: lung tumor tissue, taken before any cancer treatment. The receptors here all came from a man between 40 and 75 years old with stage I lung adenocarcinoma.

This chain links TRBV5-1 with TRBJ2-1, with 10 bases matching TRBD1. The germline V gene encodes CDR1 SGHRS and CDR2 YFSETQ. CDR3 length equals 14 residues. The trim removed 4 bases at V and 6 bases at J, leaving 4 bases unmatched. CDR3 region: CASSPRTGGNEQFF. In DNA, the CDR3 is TGCGCCAGCAGCCCTCGGACAGGGGGCAATGAGCAGTTCTTC.

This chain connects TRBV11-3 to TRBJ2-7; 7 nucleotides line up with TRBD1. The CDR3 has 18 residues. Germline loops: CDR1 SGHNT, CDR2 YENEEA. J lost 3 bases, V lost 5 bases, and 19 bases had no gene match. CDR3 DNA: TGTGCCAGCAGCACAGGTAGGCGGACGCAGGGGGTGAACTACGAGCAGTACTTC. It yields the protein CASSTGRRTQGVNYEQYF.

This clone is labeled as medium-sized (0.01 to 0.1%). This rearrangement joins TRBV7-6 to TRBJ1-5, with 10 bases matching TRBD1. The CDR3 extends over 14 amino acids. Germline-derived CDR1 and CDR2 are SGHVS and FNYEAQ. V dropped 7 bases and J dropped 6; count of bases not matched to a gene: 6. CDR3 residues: CASTTGTGVQPQHF. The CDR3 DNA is TGTGCCAGCACCACGGGGACAGGGGTTCAGCCCCAGCATTTT.

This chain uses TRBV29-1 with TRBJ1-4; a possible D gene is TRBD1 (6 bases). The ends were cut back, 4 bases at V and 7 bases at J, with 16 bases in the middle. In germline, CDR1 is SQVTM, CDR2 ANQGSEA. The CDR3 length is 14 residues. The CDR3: CSVAQGRWGEKLFF. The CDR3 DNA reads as TGCAGCGTTGCCCAGGGGCGCTGGGGTGAAAAACTGTTTTTT.

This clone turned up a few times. CDR3 sequence (DNA): TGTGCCATCAGTGAGTCCTGGGAGGACACTGAAGCTTTCTTT. This codes for CAISESWEDTEAFF. The chain is built from TRBV10-3 and TRBJ1-1, with D uncertain. The length of the CDR3 is 14 residues. Trimming took 0 bases from V and 3 from J, leaving 8 bases between them. CDR1 ENHRY and CDR2 SYGVKD come from the germline V gene.

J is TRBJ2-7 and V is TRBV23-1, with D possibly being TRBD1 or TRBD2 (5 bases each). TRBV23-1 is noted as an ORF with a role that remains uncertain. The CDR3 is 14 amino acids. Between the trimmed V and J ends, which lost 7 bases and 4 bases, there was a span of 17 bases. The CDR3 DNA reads TGCGCCAGCATTCCGGGACGCCGGATTTACGAGCAGTACTTC. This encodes CASIPGRRIYEQYF.

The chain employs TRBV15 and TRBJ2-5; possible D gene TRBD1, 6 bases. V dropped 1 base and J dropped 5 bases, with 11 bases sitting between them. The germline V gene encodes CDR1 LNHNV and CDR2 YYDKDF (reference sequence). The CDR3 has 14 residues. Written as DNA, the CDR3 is TGTGCCACCAGCAGAGTCGCAGGGGAGGAGACCCAGTACTTC. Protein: CATSRVAGEETQYF.

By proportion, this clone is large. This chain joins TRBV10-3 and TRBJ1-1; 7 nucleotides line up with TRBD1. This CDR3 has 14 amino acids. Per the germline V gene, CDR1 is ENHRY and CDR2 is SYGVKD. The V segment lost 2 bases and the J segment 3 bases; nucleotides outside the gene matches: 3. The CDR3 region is CAISETGEDTEAFF. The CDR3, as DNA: TGTGCCATCAGTGAGACAGGGGAGGACACTGAAGCTTTCTTT.

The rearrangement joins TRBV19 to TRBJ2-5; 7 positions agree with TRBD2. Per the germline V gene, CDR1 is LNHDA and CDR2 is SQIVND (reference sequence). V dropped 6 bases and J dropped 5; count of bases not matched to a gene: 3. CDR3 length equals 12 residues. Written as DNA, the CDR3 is TGTGCCAGTAGACAAGCGGGGGAGACCCAGTACTTC. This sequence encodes CASRQAGETQYF.

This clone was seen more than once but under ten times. The chain's CDR3 is CASSDSSWSGYTF. The CDR3 DNA reads as TGTGCCAGTAGTGATTCCTCATGGAGTGGCTACACCTTC. The chain joins TRBV19 to TRBJ1-2; D remains ambiguous. V lost 5 bases to trimming and J lost 7 bases, with 14 bases between them. Germline-derived CDR1 and CDR2 are LNHDA and SQIVND (reference sequence). The CDR3 totals 13 residues.

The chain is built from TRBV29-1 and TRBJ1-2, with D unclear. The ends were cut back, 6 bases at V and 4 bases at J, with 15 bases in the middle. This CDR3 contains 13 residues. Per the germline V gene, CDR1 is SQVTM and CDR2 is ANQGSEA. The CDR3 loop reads CSVGLLSLYGYTF. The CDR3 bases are TGCAGCGTAGGACTCTTGAGTCTCTATGGCTACACCTTC. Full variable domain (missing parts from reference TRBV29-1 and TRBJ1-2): SAVISQKPSRDICQRGTSLTIQCQVDSQVTMMFWYRQQPGQSLTLIATANQGSEATYESGFVIDKFPISRPNLTFSTLTVSNMSPEDSSIYLCSVGLLSLYGYTFGSGTRLTVV.

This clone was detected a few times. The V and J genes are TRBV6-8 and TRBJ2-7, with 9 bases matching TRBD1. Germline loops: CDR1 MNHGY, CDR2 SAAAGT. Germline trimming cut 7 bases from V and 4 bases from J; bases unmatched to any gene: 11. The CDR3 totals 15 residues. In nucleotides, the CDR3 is TGTGCCAGCAAGCTCCGGGACAGGGTAGAATACGAGCAGTACTTC. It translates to CASKLRDRVEYEQYF.

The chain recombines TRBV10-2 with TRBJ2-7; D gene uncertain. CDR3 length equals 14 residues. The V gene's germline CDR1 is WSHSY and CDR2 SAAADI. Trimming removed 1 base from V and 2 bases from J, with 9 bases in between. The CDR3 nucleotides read TGCGCCAGCAGTGAGTTGGTCACACCCTACGAGCAGTACTTC. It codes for CASSELVTPYEQYF.

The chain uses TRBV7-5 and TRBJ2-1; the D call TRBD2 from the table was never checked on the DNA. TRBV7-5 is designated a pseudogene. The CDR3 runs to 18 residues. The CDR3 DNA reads TGTGCCAGCAGCTTACCTAGCGGGGGGGCCCTGTCCTACAATGAGCAGTTCTTC. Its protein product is CASSLPSGGALSYNEQFF.

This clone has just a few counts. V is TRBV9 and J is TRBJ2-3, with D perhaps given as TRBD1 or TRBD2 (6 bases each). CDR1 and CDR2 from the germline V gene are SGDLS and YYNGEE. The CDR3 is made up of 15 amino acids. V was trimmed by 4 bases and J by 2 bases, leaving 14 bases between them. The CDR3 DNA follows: TGTGCCAGCAGCACGCGGACGGGGGCCACAGATACGCAGTATTTT. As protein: CASSTRTGATDTQYF.

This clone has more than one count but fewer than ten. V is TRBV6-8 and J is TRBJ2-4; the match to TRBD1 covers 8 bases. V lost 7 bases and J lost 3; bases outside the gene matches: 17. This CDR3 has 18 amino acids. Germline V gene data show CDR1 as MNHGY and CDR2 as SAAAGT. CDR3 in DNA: TGTGCCAGCATTAGCACCGGGACAGGTGGATTGGGCAAAAACATTCAGTACTTC. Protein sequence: CASISTGTGGLGKNIQYF.

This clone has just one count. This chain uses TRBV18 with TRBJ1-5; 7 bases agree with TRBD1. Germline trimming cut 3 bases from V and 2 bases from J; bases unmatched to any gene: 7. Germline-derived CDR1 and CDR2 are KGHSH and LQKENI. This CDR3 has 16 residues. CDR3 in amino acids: CASSPRGTEGNQPQHF. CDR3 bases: TGTGCCAGCTCACCGCGGGGGACAGAGGGCAATCAGCCCCAGCATTTT.

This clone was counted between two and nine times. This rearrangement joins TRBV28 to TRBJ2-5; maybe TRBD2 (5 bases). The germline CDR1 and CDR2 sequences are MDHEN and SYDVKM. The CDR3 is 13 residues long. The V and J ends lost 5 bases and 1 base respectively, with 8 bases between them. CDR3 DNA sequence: TGTGCCAGCAGTGCCGGGGTCCAAGAGACCCAGTACTTC. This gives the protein CASSAGVQETQYF.

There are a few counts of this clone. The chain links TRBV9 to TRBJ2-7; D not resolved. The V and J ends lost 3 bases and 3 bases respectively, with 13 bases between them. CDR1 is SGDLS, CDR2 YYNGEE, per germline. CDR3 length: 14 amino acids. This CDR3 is CASSALARGYEQYF. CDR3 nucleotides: TGTGCCAGCAGCGCGTTGGCGAGAGGCTACGAGCAGTACTTC.

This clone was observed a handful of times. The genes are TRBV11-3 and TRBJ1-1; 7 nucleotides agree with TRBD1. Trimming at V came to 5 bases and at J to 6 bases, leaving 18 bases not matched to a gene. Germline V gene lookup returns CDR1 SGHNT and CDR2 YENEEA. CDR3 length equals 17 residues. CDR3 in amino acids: CASSARDRRISISEAFF. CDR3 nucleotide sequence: TGTGCCAGCAGCGCCCGGGACAGACGAATAAGTATTTCTGAAGCTTTCTTT.